This T cell receptor (beta chain) was retrieved from a study of T cell repertoires in cytomegalovirus infection. Comments on this clonotype: Its target is not known.

MiXCR, run by TCRdb on the reads, gives a single entry per CDR3 protein. In the table there are a few hundred thousand distinct CDR3 sequences, 15% to 20% of which are singletons. Study results and limitations: The study found HLA-C-restricted CMV-specific TCR beta clonotypes dominating the ex vivo response.

This TCR came from a human donor in good health (CMV status not recorded). Some clones in this sample may be carry-over from other donors' samples. Sequences were obtained from CD8+ T cells from PBMCs.

CDR3 region: CASGWGGDEQYF. The CDR3, as DNA: TGTGCTAGTGGGTGGGGAGGGGACGAGCAGTACTTC. This chain links TRBV12-5 with TRBJ2-7; 7 bases align to TRBD2. The CDR3 is 12 amino acids. With 6 bases clipped from V and 5 bases from J, the junction kept 4 bases outside the gene matches. Germline V gene lookup returns CDR1 LGHNT and CDR2 FRNRAP.